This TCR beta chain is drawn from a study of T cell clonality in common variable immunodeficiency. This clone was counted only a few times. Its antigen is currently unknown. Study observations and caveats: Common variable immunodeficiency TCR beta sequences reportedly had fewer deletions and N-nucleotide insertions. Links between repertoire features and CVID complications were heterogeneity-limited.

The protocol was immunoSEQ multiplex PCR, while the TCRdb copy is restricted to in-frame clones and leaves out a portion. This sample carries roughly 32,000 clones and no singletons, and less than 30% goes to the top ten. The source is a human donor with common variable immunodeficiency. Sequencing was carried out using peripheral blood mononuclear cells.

The CDR3: CASSTLSPAGFYQPQHF. Incomplete CDR3 DNA: TGTGCCAGTAGTACCCTTTCCCCCGCAGGGTTCTATCAGCCC. This chain uses TRBV19 with TRBJ1-5; tentative D call: TRBD1 (5 bases). Read sequence stops 3 residues before the CDR3 end, and the germline J gene provides the missing end. The CDR3 consists of 17 residues. V was cut by 4 bases and J by 5 bases, with 21 bases left in between. Germline assignment: CDR1 LNHDA and CDR2 SQIVND (reference sequence).